The 10 T cell receptor beta chains below come from one sample, sequenced in a study of regulatory T cells in long-lasting Graves disease. Time point defined: persistent/refractory GD, antithyroid drugs over 5 years with positive TRAb. From RNA extracted from PBMCs, the TCR library was made. In building TCR beta libraries, iRepertoire HTBI primers were used together with Arm-PCR of CDR3 regions. Each CDR3 protein is one row after TCRdb ran MiXCR on the multiplex PCR reads. Of around 460,000 distinct CDR3 sequences detected, less than 25% appear once; the ten largest clones hold around 13%. This material consisted of peripheral blood mononuclear cells (PBMCs), taken when the disease was refractory, from a patient treated with antithyroid drugs. These receptors all come from a female donor with Graves disease.

In this sample, this clonotype turned up a few times. This sequence joins TRBV5-1 and TRBJ1-2; TRBD1 agrees at 10 bases. V was clipped by 3 bases and J by 3 bases; unmatched bases: 5. Looked up from germline, CDR1 is SGHRS and CDR2 is YFSETQ. CDR3 size: 15 residues. In DNA form, the CDR3 reads TGCGCCAGCAGCTCGGGAGGGACAGGGGACTATGGCTACACCTTC. It yields the protein CASSSGGTGDYGYTF.

J is TRBJ2-6 and V is TRBV19, with D unclear. This CDR3 has 15 amino acids. CDR1 LNHDA and CDR2 SQIVND come from the germline V gene (reference sequence). V lost 4 bases to trimming and J lost 0 bases, with 7 bases between them. The CDR3 DNA sequence: TGTGCCAGTAGTAAGACCGACTCTGGGGCCAACGTCCTGACTTTC. Translated: CASSKTDSGANVLTF.

This clonotype was seen repeatedly, ten times or more. This chain uses TRBV28 with TRBJ2-7; D call uncertain. CDR3 length: 13 residues. Germline V gene lookup returns CDR1 MDHEN and CDR2 SYDVKM. Trimming pared 6 bases from V and 3 bases from J, leaving 12 bases between. The CDR3 loop is CASRSVDDYEQYF. The CDR3 coding sequence is TGTGCCAGCAGGTCGGTAGACGACTACGAGCAGTACTTC. The full variable domain, completed using reference TRBV28 and TRBJ2-7, is DVKVTQSSRYLVKRTGEKVFLECVQDMDHENMFWYRQDPGLGLRLIYFSYDVKMKEKGDIPEGYSVSREKKERFSLILESASTNQTSMYLCASRSVDDYEQYFGPGTRLTVT.

This chain uses TRBV11-2 with TRBJ2-1; TRBD1 matches at 7 bases. The CDR3 extends over 14 amino acids. V shed 3 bases, J shed 15 bases, and the junction held 14 bases outside the gene matches. Germline CDR1 reads SGHAT; CDR2 reads FQNNGV. The CDR3 bases are TGTGCCAGCAGCTTCGCAGTGGGGTTGGGACAGCCGTTCTTC. This codes for CASSFAVGLGQPFF.

This clonotype was observed a few times. The V and J genes are TRBV5-5 and TRBJ2-7; 7 positions agree with TRBD1. Unmatched junction bases numbered 9, after V lost 6 bases and J lost 3 bases. Germline-derived CDR1 and CDR2 are SGHKS and YYEKEE (reference sequence). The CDR3 is 14 amino acids. The CDR3 reads CASTLETGLYEQYF. CDR3 DNA: TGTGCCAGCACCCTCGAGACAGGGCTCTACGAGCAGTACTTC.

Only a few counts were recorded for this clonotype. The rearrangement links TRBV5-5 to TRBJ1-6, with unresolved D. The V and J ends lost 0 bases and 0 bases respectively, with 4 bases between them. This CDR3 spans 15 amino acids. Germline V lookup: CDR1 SGHKS, CDR2 YYEKEE (reference sequence). The CDR3: CASSLEVSYNSPLHF. CDR3 in DNA: TGTGCCAGCAGCTTGGAGGTCTCCTATAATTCACCCCTCCACTTT.

Remarks on this clonotype: This may be a read error, as it is one base from a much larger clone. CDR3 nucleotides: TGCAGCGTTGTTCGGAGGGGTGAAGCGGAGGCCCAGTACTTC. This sequence encodes CSVVRRGEAEAQYF. The chain has TRBV29-1 and TRBJ2-5; D might be TRBD2 (6 bases). The V gene's germline CDR1 is SQVTM and CDR2 ANQGSEA. V gave up 4 bases and J gave up 9 bases, with 21 bases separating them. This CDR3 comprises 14 residues.

This clonotype was found many times. V is TRBV28 and J is TRBJ1-1; TRBD1 matches 8 bases. CDR3 length equals 16 residues. Germline V gene lookup returns CDR1 MDHEN and CDR2 SYDVKM. Trimming took 6 bases from V and 0 from J; bases not matched to a gene: 9. The CDR3 DNA sequence: TGTGCCAGCAGCTCCGGACAGGGAGGAGTGAACACTGAAGCTTTCTTT. This encodes CASSSGQGGVNTEAFF.

This rearrangement joins TRBV5-4 to TRBJ1-5; D perhaps matches TRBD1 (5 bases). Germline-derived CDR1 and CDR2 are SGHNT and YYREEE (reference sequence). The CDR3 spans 15 residues. V lost 5 bases to trimming and J lost 2 bases, with 14 bases between them. The CDR3 is CASSLGGSGNQPQHF. The DNA for the CDR3 is TGTGCCAGCAGTCTCGGGGGTTCGGGCAATCAGCCCCAGCATTTT. The variable domain in full, with the rest retrieved from reference TRBV5-4 and TRBJ1-5, is ETGVTQSPTHLIKTRGQQVTLRCSSQSGHNTVSWYQQALGQGPQFIFQYYREEENGRGNFPPRFSGLQFPNYSSELNVNALELDDSALYLCASSLGGSGNQPQHFGDGTRLSIL.

This clonotype was detected once. This rearrangement joins TRBV4-1 to TRBJ1-3; a possible D gene is TRBD1 (6 bases). Germline-derived CDR1 and CDR2 are MGHRA and YSYEKL. V shed 4 bases and J shed 6 bases, with 16 bases lying between them. The CDR3 contains 15 residues. The CDR3 nucleotides are TGCGCCAGCAGCCTCGTATGGGACATAAAAAACACCATATATTTT. Translation: CASSLVWDIKNTIYF.